The 32 T cell receptor beta chains presented below share a single source sample, sequenced in a study of blood T cell repertoires in COVID-19. Clones were read by immunoSEQ multiplex PCR, and TCRdb kept only the in-frame ones, dropping some. The sample carries about 170,000 clones, around 82% recorded once. The material sequenced was peripheral blood. These receptor sequences come from a man between 60 and 75 years old who had recovered from COVID-19.

Note on this clone: This CDR3 is also generated by other DNA sequences in the sample. The rearrangement joins TRBV12-3 or TRBV12-4 to TRBJ2-3; possible D gene TRBD1, 5 bases. V was cut by 3 bases and J by 4 bases, with 8 bases left in between. This CDR3 has 13 amino acids. CDR3 sequence (DNA): TGTGCCAGCAGTTTGCAGGGCCCAGATACGCAGTATTTT. Protein sequence: CASSLQGPDTQYF.

This clone was observed a handful of times. This chain links TRBV19 with TRBJ1-1; possibly TRBD1 for D (5 bases). This CDR3 has 14 amino acids. CDR1 and CDR2 from the germline V gene are LNHDA and SQIVND (reference sequence). The V end lost 5 bases, the J end lost 5 bases, and 15 bases lay between the germline ends. CDR3 nucleotide sequence: TGTGCCAGTAGTCTCACAGGATTGGGGACTGAAGCTTTCTTT. Translation: CASSLTGLGTEAFF.

The chain employs TRBV29-1 and TRBJ2-7, with a weak D call TRBD1 (5 bases). Germline values: CDR1 SQVTM, CDR2 ANQGSEA. The CDR3 length is 12 residues. Trimming took 4 bases from V and 2 from J, leaving 9 bases between them. The CDR3 protein is CSVGQLAYEQYF. Written as DNA, the CDR3 is TGCAGCGTTGGACAGTTAGCCTACGAGCAGTACTTC.

The chain recombines TRBV5-1 with TRBJ1-5; TRBD1 matches 11 bases. Germline CDR1 reads SGHRS; CDR2 reads YFSETQ. The CDR3 is made up of 15 amino acids. Germline trimming cut 4 bases from V and 5 bases from J; bases unmatched to any gene: 5. The CDR3 nucleotides are TGCGCCAGCAGCCTGGGACAGGGGGAGGATCAGCCCCAGCATTTT. It specifies CASSLGQGEDQPQHF.

The chain couples TRBV6-5 to TRBJ1-2; the D is unclear. Trimming left V 2 bases short and J 2 bases short, with 12 bases between. Germline-derived CDR1 and CDR2 are MNHEY and SVGAGI. The CDR3 is made up of 15 amino acids. In nucleotides, the CDR3 is TGTGCCAGCAGTTACACCCCGACACGAAACTATGGCTACACCTTC. Amino acids: CASSYTPTRNYGYTF.

The chain combines TRBV4-2 with TRBJ2-1; 8 nucleotides line up with TRBD2. CDR1 and CDR2 from the germline V gene are LGHNA and YNFKEQ. This CDR3 has 16 amino acids. V trimming: 3 bases; J trimming: 5 bases; junction bases outside the gene matches: 9. The CDR3 loop is CASSHLGLEGNNEQFF. DNA for the CDR3: TGTGCCAGCAGCCACCTGGGACTAGAAGGGAACAATGAGCAGTTCTTC.

This chain joins TRBV7-8 and TRBJ2-7, with TRBD1 matching over 7 bases. V was pared by 5 bases and J by 5 bases, with 9 bases of the junction left unmatched. Germline V gives CDR1 SGHVS, CDR2 FQNEAQ. The CDR3 is 14 amino acids. CDR3 bases: TGTGCCAGCAGCCTAGACAGGGCGAACAACGAGCAGTACTTC. Residues: CASSLDRANNEQYF.

The table lists this clone with many counts. V usage is TRBV5-6 and J usage is TRBJ2-2, with TRBD2 as a possible D gene (6 bases). Germline values: CDR1 SGHDT, CDR2 YYEEEE. CDR3 length: 14 amino acids. Trimming took 6 bases from V and 2 from J, leaving 11 bases between them. The DNA for the CDR3 is TGTGCCAGCACTACGGGGGTTAACACCGGGGAGCTGTTTTTT. Translated, it gives CASTTGVNTGELFF.

The rearrangement uses TRBV27 and TRBJ2-7; 8 bases are shared with TRBD2. This CDR3 spans 14 amino acids. CDR1 MNHEY and CDR2 SMNVEV come from the germline V gene (reference sequence). Losses at the gene ends were 3 bases for V and 2 bases for J; bases not matched to a gene: 3. DNA for the CDR3: TGTGCCAGCAGTTTTTCGCGGGGGGCCTACGAGCAGTACTTC. Translated: CASSFSRGAYEQYF.

The chain carries TRBV11-2 and TRBJ2-1; 9 bases are shared with TRBD1. Germline V gene sequence: CDR1 SGHAT, CDR2 FQNNGV. This CDR3 region has 17 residues. J was trimmed by 2 bases and V by 1 base; bases with no gene match: 6. The CDR3 DNA sequence: TGTGCCAGCAGCTTAGGTCTGGGGACAGGGACCTACAATGAGCAGTTCTTC. Its protein product is CASSLGLGTGTYNEQFF.

The rearrangement links TRBV30 to TRBJ1-6; 9 bases are shared with TRBD1. The CDR3 loop spans 15 amino acids. The V segment lost 3 bases and the J segment 7 bases; nucleotides outside the gene matches: 7. The germline gives CDR1 GTSNPN, CDR2 SVGIG (reference sequence). CDR3 loop: CAWRPLDRGNSPLHF. The CDR3 DNA follows: TGTGCCTGGAGACCCCTCGACAGGGGGAATTCACCCCTCCACTTT.

The chain has TRBV7-9 and TRBJ2-7; a weak D match, TRBD1 (7 bases). Germline values: CDR1 SEHNR, CDR2 FQNEAQ (reference sequence). V was pared by 3 bases and J by 5 bases, with 14 bases between. The CDR3 has 14 residues. The CDR3 protein is CASSFSGGTHEQYF. The CDR3 nucleotides read TGTGCCAGCAGCTTTTCAGGGGGGACCCACGAGCAGTACTTC.

The chain couples TRBV10-3 to TRBJ1-4, with D perhaps TRBD1 (6 bases). CDR3 length equals 15 residues. Trimming removed 5 bases at V and 5 bases at J, with 15 bases between. The germline CDR1 and CDR2 sequences are ENHRY and SYGVKD. The CDR3 nucleotides are TGTGCCATCAGTTCAGGACAGAACCAAAATGAAAAACTGTTTTTT. It is translated as CAISSGQNQNEKLFF.

The count of this clone is one. V usage is TRBV3-1 (or the pseudogene TRBV3-2) and J usage is TRBJ2-5; 10 bases line up with TRBD2. CDR3 size: 15 residues. Germline assignment: CDR1 LGHDT and CDR2 YNNKEL (reference sequence). V dropped 0 bases and J dropped 5; count of bases not matched to a gene: 3. CDR3 in DNA: TGTGCCAGCAGCCAAGAAGCGGGGGGGCCGGAGACCCAGTACTTC. Residues: CASSQEAGGPETQYF.

This clone came up once. The V and J genes are TRBV6-2 or TRBV6-3 and TRBJ2-2; D uncertain. The CDR3 runs 15 residues. Trimming took 2 bases from V and 4 from J, leaving 11 bases between them. The V gene's germline CDR1 is MNHEY and CDR2 SVGEGT. The CDR3 region is CASSYPGRATGELFF. The CDR3 coding sequence is TGTGCCAGCAGTTACCCCGGTAGAGCCACCGGGGAGCTGTTTTTT.

The rearrangement links TRBV15 to TRBJ1-1, with D tentatively TRBD1 (5 bases). CDR3 size: 15 residues. Germline V gives CDR1 LNHNV, CDR2 YYDKDF (reference sequence). Trimming took 0 bases from V and 3 from J, leaving 11 bases between them. This CDR3 reads CATSRDLAGDTEAFF. For the CDR3, the DNA is TGTGCCACCAGCAGAGATCTCGCGGGGGACACTGAAGCTTTCTTT.

V is TRBV5-6 and J is TRBJ2-2; maybe TRBD1 (5 bases). This CDR3 spans 17 amino acids. The germline V gene has CDR1 SGHDT and CDR2 YYEEEE. V lost 3 bases, J lost 3 bases, and 18 bases lay in between. The CDR3 here is CASSWQARDRDTGELFF. In DNA form, the CDR3 reads TGTGCCAGCAGCTGGCAAGCCAGGGATCGGGACACCGGGGAGCTGTTTTTT.

The chain joins TRBV4-1 to TRBJ2-4; possibly TRBD2 for D (5 bases). This CDR3 is built from 17 residues. Trimming pared 0 bases from V and 0 bases from J, leaving 12 bases between. Germline values: CDR1 MGHRA, CDR2 YSYEKL. CDR3 in amino acids: CASSQEIVGLAKNIQYF. The CDR3 DNA sequence: TGCGCCAGCAGCCAAGAGATCGTAGGACTAGCCAAAAACATTCAGTACTTC.

The chain joins TRBV4-2 to TRBJ2-5; maybe TRBD2 (7 bases). Germline CDR1 reads LGHNA; CDR2 reads YNFKEQ. V lost 4 bases, J lost 5 bases, and 23 bases lay in between. The CDR3 runs to 17 residues. The CDR3, as DNA: TGTGCCAGCAGCCCCACTGCTAGTGGGGGGGCTGGTGAGACCCAGTACTTC. Its translation: CASSPTASGGAGETQYF.

The J gene is TRBJ2-3, the V gene TRBV11-2, with 11 bases fitting TRBD2. Per the germline V gene, CDR1 is SGHAT and CDR2 is FQNNGV. Trimming cost V 5 bases and J 3 bases; bases outside gene matches: 10. The CDR3 loop spans 17 amino acids. CDR3 residues: CASSRISGGAVTDTQYF. In DNA, the CDR3 is TGTGCCAGCAGCCGTATTAGCGGGGGGGCCGTTACAGATACGCAGTATTTT.

The genes are TRBV6-5 and TRBJ2-7, with TRBD2 matching 7 bases. This CDR3 comprises 14 residues. The V gene's germline CDR1 is MNHEY and CDR2 SVGAGI. The J segment lost 0 bases and the V segment lost 8 bases, leaving 7 bases of the junction unmatched. Here the CDR3 DNA reads TGTGCCAGCTCCCCCGGGGGGAGCTCCTACGAGCAGTACTTC. Translation gives CASSPGGSSYEQYF.

This rearrangement joins TRBV6-1 to TRBJ2-1; 10 bases map to TRBD2. The CDR3 is made up of 17 amino acids. CDR1 is MNHNS, CDR2 SASEGT, per germline. J lost 6 bases, V lost 3 bases, and 11 bases had no gene match. In nucleotides, the CDR3 is TGTGCCAGCAGTGACCCCTGGGGGGTAGCGGGGGGCAATGAGCAGTTCTTC. This translates into CASSDPWGVAGGNEQFF.

The rearrangement uses TRBV19 and TRBJ1-5; maybe TRBD1 (5 bases). Germline V gene data show CDR1 as LNHDA and CDR2 as SQIVND (reference sequence). Trimming stripped 5 bases from V and 1 base from J, with 15 bases between. This CDR3 is 16 amino acids long. CDR3 in amino acids: CASSPAGGSSNQPQHF. Here the CDR3 DNA reads TGTGCCAGTAGTCCCGCGGGGGGGAGCAGCAATCAGCCCCAGCATTTT.

The CDR3 protein is CASSHTGQPGANVLTF. The DNA for the CDR3 is TGCGCCAGCAGTCACACAGGGCAGCCTGGGGCCAACGTCCTGACTTTC. This rearrangement joins TRBV23-1 to TRBJ2-6; D may be TRBD1 (6 bases). TRBV23-1 qualifies as an ORF whose function is uncertain. V dropped 3 bases and J dropped 2 bases, with 11 bases sitting between them. CDR3 length equals 16 residues.

The chain is built from TRBV4-2 and TRBJ2-1; 14 positions match TRBD2. The length of the CDR3 is 16 residues. Unmatched junction bases numbered 6, after V lost 2 bases and J lost 9 bases. From germline, CDR1 is LGHNA and CDR2 YNFKEQ. CDR3 nucleotide sequence: TGTGCCAGCAGCCAACCGACTAGCGGGGGGGCCGGTGAGCAGTTCTTC. It yields the protein CASSQPTSGGAGEQFF.

This clone has a handful of counts. The genes are TRBV6-5 and TRBJ2-1, with D possibly being TRBD2 (5 bases). This CDR3 contains 13 residues. V gave up 5 bases and J gave up 6 bases, with 11 bases separating them. Germline assignment: CDR1 MNHEY and CDR2 SVGAGI. CDR3 loop: CASSRAGINEQFF. The DNA of the CDR3 is TGTGCCAGCAGTAGGGCGGGCATCAATGAGCAGTTCTTC.

The chain recombines TRBV19 with TRBJ1-2, with 8 nucleotides matching TRBD1. Germline CDR1 reads LNHDA; CDR2 reads SQIVND (reference sequence). The CDR3 is 14 amino acids. The V and J ends lost 4 bases and 0 bases, in that order; junction bases with no gene match: 1. CDR3 nucleotides: TGTGCCAGTAGTACGACAGGGGCTAACTATGGCTACACCTTC. Its translation is CASSTTGANYGYTF.

This sequence joins TRBV12-5 and TRBJ2-3; D might be TRBD2 (6 bases). CDR3 length equals 17 residues. Trimming shortened V by 10 bases and J by 5 bases, and 28 bases separated the two germline ends. CDR1 is LGHNT, CDR2 FRNRAP, per germline. The CDR3 DNA reads TGTGCTAACCCCCCGGGACTCCCAAGACCAAACTTAGATACGCAGTATTTT. This sequence encodes CANPPGLPRPNLDTQYF.

The CDR3 DNA reads TGTGCCAGCAGTTTGACAGGAGACTATGGCTACACCTTC. It is translated as CASSLTGDYGYTF. The gene calls are TRBV6-2 or TRBV6-3 and TRBJ1-2, with D perhaps matching TRBD1 (6 bases). The V and J ends lost 4 bases and 3 bases respectively, with 9 bases between them. Looked up from germline, CDR1 is MNHEY and CDR2 is SVGEGT. The length of the CDR3 is 13 residues.

This clone was counted at least ten times. The V and J genes are TRBV14 and TRBJ1-2; 7 bases map to TRBD1. The junction had 0 bases not matched to a gene; V was cut back by 1 base and J by 4 bases. Germline V CDR1 and CDR2: SGHDN, FVKESK. This CDR3 contains 13 residues. The CDR3 DNA follows: TGTGCCAGCAGCCAAGGGGACAGCTATGGCTACACCTTC. Residues: CASSQGDSYGYTF. The full variable domain, completed using reference TRBV14 and TRBJ1-2, is EAGVTQFPSHSVIEKGQTVTLRCDPISGHDNLYWYRRVMGKEIKFLLHFVKESKQDESGMPNNRFLAERTGGTYSTLKVQPAELEDSGVYFCASSQGDSYGYTFGSGTRLTVV.

The genes are TRBV5-4 and TRBJ2-3; TRBD2 matches at 9 bases. V gave up 3 bases and J gave up 4 bases; unmatched junction bases: 9. This CDR3 comprises 16 residues. CDR1 SGHNT and CDR2 YYREEE come from the germline V gene (reference sequence). The CDR3 coding sequence is TGTGCCAGCAGCTCTCTAGCGGGGACTGGAGCAGATACGCAGTATTTT. Translation gives CASSSLAGTGADTQYF.

The chain carries TRBV7-2 and TRBJ1-1, with D possibly TRBD1 on 6 matching bases. Trimming took off 5 bases at V and 4 bases at J, with 14 bases between the two ends. The CDR3 loop spans 14 amino acids. CDR1 and CDR2 from the germline V gene are SGHTA and FQGNSA. The chain's CDR3 is CASSPDGRGTEAFF. The CDR3 coding sequence is TGTGCCAGCAGCCCCGACGGCAGGGGCACTGAAGCTTTCTTT.